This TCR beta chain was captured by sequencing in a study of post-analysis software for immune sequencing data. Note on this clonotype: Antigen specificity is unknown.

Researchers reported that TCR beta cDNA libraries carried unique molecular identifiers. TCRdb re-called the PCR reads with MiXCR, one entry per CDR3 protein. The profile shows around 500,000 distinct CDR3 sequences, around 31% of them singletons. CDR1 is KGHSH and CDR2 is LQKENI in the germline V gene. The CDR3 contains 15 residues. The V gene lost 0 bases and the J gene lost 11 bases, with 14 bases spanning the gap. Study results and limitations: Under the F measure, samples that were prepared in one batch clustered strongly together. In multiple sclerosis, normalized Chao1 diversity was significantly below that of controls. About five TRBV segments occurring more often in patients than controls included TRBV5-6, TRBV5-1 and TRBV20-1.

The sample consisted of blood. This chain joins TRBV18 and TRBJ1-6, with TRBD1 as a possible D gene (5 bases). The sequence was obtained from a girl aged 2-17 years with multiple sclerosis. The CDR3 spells CASSPPGQGSPPLHF. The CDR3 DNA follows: TGTGCCAGCTCACCACCAGGCCAGGGAAGTCCACCCCTCCACTTT.